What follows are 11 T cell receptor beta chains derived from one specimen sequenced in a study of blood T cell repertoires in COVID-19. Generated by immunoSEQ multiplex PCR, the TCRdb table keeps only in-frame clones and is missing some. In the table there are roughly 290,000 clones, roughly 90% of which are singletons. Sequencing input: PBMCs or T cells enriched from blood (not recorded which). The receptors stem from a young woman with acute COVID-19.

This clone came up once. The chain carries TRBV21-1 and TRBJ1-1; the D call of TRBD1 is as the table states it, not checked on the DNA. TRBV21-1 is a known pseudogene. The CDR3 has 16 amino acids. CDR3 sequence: CASSTADRGGDTEAFF. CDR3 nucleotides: TGTGCCAGCAGCACCGCGGACAGGGGAGGGGACACTGAAGCTTTCTTT.

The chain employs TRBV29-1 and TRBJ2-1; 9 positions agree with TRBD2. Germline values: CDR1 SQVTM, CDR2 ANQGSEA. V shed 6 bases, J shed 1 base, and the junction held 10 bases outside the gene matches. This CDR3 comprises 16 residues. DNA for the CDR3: TGCAGCGTACTCATGTTAGCGGGAGTTTCCTACAATGAGCAGTTCTTC. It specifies CSVLMLAGVSYNEQFF.

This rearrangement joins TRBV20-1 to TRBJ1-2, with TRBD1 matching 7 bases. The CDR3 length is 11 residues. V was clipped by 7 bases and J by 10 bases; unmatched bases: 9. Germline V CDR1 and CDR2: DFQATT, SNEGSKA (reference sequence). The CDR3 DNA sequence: TGCAGTGGTAGCGGGGACAGACACTACACCTTC. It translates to CSGSGDRHYTF.

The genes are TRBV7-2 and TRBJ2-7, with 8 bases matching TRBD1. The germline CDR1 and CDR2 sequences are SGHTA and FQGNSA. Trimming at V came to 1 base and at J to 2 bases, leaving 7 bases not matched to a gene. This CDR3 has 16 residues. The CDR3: CASSLGRDRIAYEQYF. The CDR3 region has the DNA TGTGCCAGCAGCTTAGGGCGGGACAGGATAGCCTACGAGCAGTACTTC.

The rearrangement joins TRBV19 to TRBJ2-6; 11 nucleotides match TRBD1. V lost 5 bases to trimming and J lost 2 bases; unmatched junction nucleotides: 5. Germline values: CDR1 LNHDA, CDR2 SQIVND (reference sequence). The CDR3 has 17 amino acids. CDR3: CASSPGQGEAGANVLTF. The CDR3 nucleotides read TGTGCCAGTAGTCCGGGACAGGGGGAGGCTGGGGCCAACGTCCTGACTTTC. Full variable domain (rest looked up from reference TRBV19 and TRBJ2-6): DGGITQSPKYLFRKEGQNVTLSCEQNLNHDAMYWYRQDPGQGLRLIYYSQIVNDFQKGDIAEGYSVSREKKESFPLTVTSAQKNPTAFYLCASSPGQGEAGANVLTFGAGSRLTVL.

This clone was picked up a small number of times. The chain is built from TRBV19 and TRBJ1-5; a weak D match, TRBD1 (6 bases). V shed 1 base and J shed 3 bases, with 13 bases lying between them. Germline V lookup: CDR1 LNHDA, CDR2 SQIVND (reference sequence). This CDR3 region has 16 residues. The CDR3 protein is CASSIVGGGHNQPQHF. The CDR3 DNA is TGTGCCAGTAGTATAGTTGGGGGGGGGCACAATCAGCCCCAGCATTTT.

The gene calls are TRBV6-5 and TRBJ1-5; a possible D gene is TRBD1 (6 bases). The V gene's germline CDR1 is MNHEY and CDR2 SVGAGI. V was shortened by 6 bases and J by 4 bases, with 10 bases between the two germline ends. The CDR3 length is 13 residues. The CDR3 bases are TGTGCCAGCAGCCTAACAGGGAATCAGCCCCAGCATTTT. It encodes CASSLTGNQPQHF.

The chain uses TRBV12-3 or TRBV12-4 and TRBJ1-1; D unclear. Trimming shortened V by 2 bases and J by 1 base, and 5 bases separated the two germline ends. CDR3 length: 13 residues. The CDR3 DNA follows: TGTGCCAGCAGTTTATCCTGGAACACTGAAGCTTTCTTT. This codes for CASSLSWNTEAFF.

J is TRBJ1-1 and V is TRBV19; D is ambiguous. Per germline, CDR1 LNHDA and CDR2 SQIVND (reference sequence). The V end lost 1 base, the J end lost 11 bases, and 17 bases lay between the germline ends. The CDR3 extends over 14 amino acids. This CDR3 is CASSIAPSIRGAFF. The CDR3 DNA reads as TGTGCCAGTAGTATAGCCCCAAGCATTCGAGGGGCTTTCTTT. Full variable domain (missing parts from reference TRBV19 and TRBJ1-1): DGGITQSPKYLFRKEGQNVTLSCEQNLNHDAMYWYRQDPGQGLRLIYYSQIVNDFQKGDIAEGYSVSREKKESFPLTVTSAQKNPTAFYLCASSIAPSIRGAFFGQGTRLTVV.

This CDR3 is CASSVVVGTSGNNEQFF. CDR3 sequence (DNA): TGTGCCAGCAGCGTAGTGGTCGGGACTAGCGGTAACAATGAGCAGTTCTTC. The V gene is TRBV9, the J gene TRBJ2-1, with 11 nucleotides matching TRBD2. The length of the CDR3 is 17 residues. Trimming took 0 bases from V and 5 from J; bases not matched to a gene: 7. CDR1 is SGDLS and CDR2 is YYNGEE in the germline V gene.

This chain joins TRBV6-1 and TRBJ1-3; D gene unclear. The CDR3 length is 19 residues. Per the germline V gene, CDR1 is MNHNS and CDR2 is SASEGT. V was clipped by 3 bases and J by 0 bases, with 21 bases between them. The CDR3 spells CASSDLLGSSSSSGNTIYF. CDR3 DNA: TGTGCCAGCAGTGATCTCTTAGGGAGTTCATCGAGCTCTGGAAACACCATATATTTT.